This T cell receptor beta chain was recovered during a study of cytomegalovirus exposure and HLA in healthy donors. As for the study in general: An earlier analysis found 120 million or so unique TCR beta sequences from approximately 200 million T cells.

CDR1 and CDR2 from the germline V gene are KGHSH and LQKENI. The CDR3 loop spans 18 amino acids. V lost 1 base, J lost 2 bases, and 11 bases stayed unmatched. PCR used 60 Vbeta primers and 13 Jbeta primers. Assay used: immunoSEQ multiplex PCR; TCRdb lists only in-frame clones, some missing. This repertoire shows 95,000 to 150,000 clones, approximately 84% found once; its top ten account for about 0.22%. The sequenced sample consisted of PBMCs. The V call is TRBV18, the J call TRBJ1-3; TRBD1 matches at 7 bases. This TCR was sampled from a man in his fifties or sixties in good health and CMV-seronegative. CDR3 in DNA: TGTGCCAGCTCACCACAGACAGGGTTTGGGACCGCTGGAAACACCATATATTTT. It codes for CASSPQTGFGTAGNTIYF.